This record covers a single T cell receptor (beta chain). This sample was taken from a study of blood T cell repertoires in COVID-19. Looking at the study overall: From the United States, Italy and Spain came samples of acute and convalescent COVID-19. In each case, the material was cDNA or gDNA derived from T cells, B-cell-depleted T cells, or PBMCs.

CDR1 is SQVTM and CDR2 is ANQGSEA in the germline V gene. The ends were cut back, 7 bases at V and 10 bases at J, with 17 bases in the middle. The CDR3 spans 12 residues. As originally analysed: Cell counts per sample came from amplifying reference gene primers. Sequencing used immunoSEQ multiplex PCR; TCRdb keeps in-frame clones, though not all of them. That table gives V, J and clone size, and the DNA gave D and trimming. The table includes roughly 26,000 clones, more than 70% detected once. V usage is TRBV29-1 and J usage is TRBJ2-1; TRBD1 might be the D (5 bases). Material: peripheral blood. The source of this sequence is a human donor in a cohort sampled during active COVID-19. The CDR3 nucleotides read TGCAGCGCCTCGCTAGGGGAAGGCGAGCAGTTCTTC. The encoded protein is CSASLGEGEQFF.